Described below is a single T cell receptor (beta chain) sequence and its context. Its antigen remains unidentified. Base qualities were left out, and no much larger clone turns up one base away. V gives up 3 bases and J gives up 6 bases, and the segment between their germline ends measures 9 bases. The CDR3, cysteine through phenylalanine, is 13 amino acids long. CDR3 DNA is the only sequence kept; it has 39 bases, read in frame from the first base. The germline V gene sets CDR1 to SNHLY and CDR2 to FYNNEI. This sample is drawn from a study of PD-1 blockade in classical Hodgkin lymphoma (dated by TCRdb to about 2020). In terms of the full investigation: Nivolumab dosing was 3 mg/kg intravenously every 2 weeks, continuing until either disease progression or unacceptable toxicity. The study used CyTOF and TCR beta sequencing to define a peripheral blood immune signature of response to PD-1 blockade in classical Hodgkin lymphoma. General findings and caveats noted by the study authors: Baseline TCR diversity was reported to be lower in newly diagnosed patients than in healthy donors, and even lower in relapsed/refractory patients. The study was limited to a single clinical trial cohort, and causes of repertoire differences, possibly disease activity or prior therapy, remained undefined. Baseline diversity similar to that of newly diagnosed patients was observed in trial patients achieving complete response, whereas significantly lower diversity was observed in partial responders and progressors. Lower diversity was observed in patients in whom nivolumab was started less than 1 year after ASCT, and these patients were excluded from later analyses so that confounding by immune reconstitution would be avoided. By C4D1, a significant rise was seen in CD4+ TCR diversity but not in CD8+ TCR diversity (p=0.0027 vs p=0.16), and the rise was most apparent among complete responders (p=0.02).

The Qiagen DNeasy kit was used to extract genomic DNA both from unsorted PBMCs and from the negatively selected CD4+ and CD8+ fractions. TCR beta CDR3 regions were subjected to amplification by immunoSEQ multiplex PCR with primers that anneal to V and J segments. A synthetic immune receptor repertoire was used to minimize amplification bias, and any remaining bias was removed computationally after sequencing. The authors' pipeline ran thus. Custom Python scripts were used to quantify repertoire diversity as the Shannon entropy index. Unsorted, CD4+ and CD8+ repertoires were examined separately, except in combined analyses, for which CD4+ and CD8+ sequences were merged in silico. Clonal expansion was defined as at least a 2-fold frequency increase after treatment relative to C1D1, with a pseudocount of 0.5 for undetected baseline clones. Singleton clones were defined as clones with 0 or 1 copy at C1D1, and non-singleton clones were defined as clones with 2 or more copies. Clones expanded in unsorted samples were labelled as CD4+, CD8+ or unknown by matching protein sequences in sorted samples from the same patient. Diversity changes from C1D1 to C4D1 were tested in paired samples using Wilcoxon tests. TCRdb took over this immuneACCESS table, retaining in-frame rearrangements with V and J assigned. Such tables are incomplete; in checked studies, under half of the missing clones stem from an unresolved V gene, and the remainder is unexplained. V and J calls plus clone size are reproduced from that table; the DNA served to infer D and trimming. A total of tens of thousands of clones appear in this sample, about 85% of them only once. Roughly 8% of the sample is held by the ten biggest clonotypes.

This specimen's time point label, per the study, means: cycle 4 day 1 (C4D1), after 6 weeks of nivolumab. Every trial patient had relapsed after autologous stem cell transplantation, and cohorts A, B and C differed in prior brentuximab vedotin exposure. The trial cohort was composed of roughly 60 patients with relapsed/refractory classical Hodgkin lymphoma, for whom complete response, partial response or progressive disease was recorded as best overall response. Trial patients were treated with single-agent nivolumab in the multi-cohort phase II CheckMate 205 trial. Best overall response was determined by an independent review committee according to the 2007 International Working Group response criteria. PBMCs from the trial were collected at three points: immediately before nivolumab initiation (C1D1), and during therapy at cycle 2 day 1 and cycle 4 day 1. Peripheral blood was collected in 8 mL Vacutainer Cell Preparation Tubes, from which PBMCs were isolated by centrifugation and then cryopreserved.

This chain is built from TRBV2 and TRBJ2-4; there is no confident call for the D gene. The receptor's source is a human donor with classical Hodgkin lymphoma. The starting material was peripheral blood mononuclear cells (PBMCs), obtained before the fourth cycle of nivolumab. At the DNA level, the sequence is TGTGCCAGCAGTGATAGTCCCATAAACATTCAGTACTTC. Translated, this gives CASSDSPINIQYF. With all but the CDR3 taken from the reference TRBV2 and TRBJ2-4 genes, the full variable domain is: EPEVTQTPSHQVTQMGQEVILRCVPISNHLYFYWYRQILGQKVEFLVSFYNNEISEKSEIFDDQFSVERPDGSNFTLKIRSTKLEDSAMYFCASSDSPINIQYFGAGTRLSVL.